The T cell receptor (beta chain) described here comes from a study of Graves' ophthalmopathy and Graves' hyperthyroidism. Overall study: At initial diagnosis, peripheral blood was obtained, and this preceded any treatment.

The table lists this clonotype with many counts. The antigen remains undetermined. RNA transcripts were the source from which TCR beta CDR3 regions were amplified. The first-round RT-PCR employed HTBI primers together with the Qiagen OneStep RT-PCR kit. A multiplex PCR was then performed as the second round. A single record per CDR3 protein comes from TCRdb applying MiXCR to the multiplex PCR reads. Counted here are 300,000 to 400,000 distinct CDR3 sequences, around a sixth occurring once; the ten biggest clones make up 10% to 15%. PBMCs were density-gradient isolated from around 9.2 ml fresh blood. Regarding the study as a whole: A model built from 13 signatures distinguished ophthalmopathy from stable hyperthyroidism with approximately 88% sensitivity and less than 83% specificity.

Germline CDR1 DFQATT, CDR2 SNEGSKA (reference sequence). This CDR3 has 13 residues. J lost 6 bases, V lost 0 bases, and 4 bases had no gene match. The sample was peripheral blood. J is TRBJ2-7 and V is TRBV20-1, with 8 bases fitting TRBD1. This clonotype was obtained from an adult man with Graves' ophthalmopathy. Here the CDR3 DNA reads TGCAGTGCTAGAGACACAGGGGGAGCCGAGCAGTACTTC. Translated: CSARDTGGAEQYF.